Each of the 11 T cell receptor beta chains below was sequenced from the same sample in a study of patients and donors after allogeneic stem cell transplantation. TCRdb recomputed calls from the RT-PCR reads with MiXCR, one row per CDR3 protein. The sample has 920,000 or so distinct CDR3 sequences; about 20% are singletons. Sequencing was carried out using blood, either unsorted or a sorted T cell fraction (not recorded which). Receptors were obtained from a human donor who was either an allogeneic HSCT recipient or a stem cell or donor lymphocyte infusion donor (not recorded which). It is not recorded whose cells these are; they may come from a transplant donor.

This clonotype was found many times. V is TRBV7-9 and J is TRBJ2-3; D is possibly TRBD2 (5 bases). Deletions cut 8 bases from V and 2 bases from J, with 20 bases between. The CDR3 covers 16 residues. The V gene's germline CDR1 is SEHNR and CDR2 FQNEAQ (reference sequence). The CDR3 coding sequence is TGTGCCAGCGCAATACGGGGTACCACCCCCACAGATACGCAGTATTTT. It codes for CASAIRGTTPTDTQYF.

The chain uses TRBV27 and TRBJ1-6; D is ambiguous. The CDR3 is 15 residues long. V lost 2 bases to trimming and J lost 9 bases, with 14 bases between them. Germline V gene data show CDR1 as MNHEY and CDR2 as SMNVEV (reference sequence). CDR3 coding DNA: TGTGCCAGCAGTTTAGTAGGCGTAGTGGTTTCACCCCTCCACTTT. Protein: CASSLVGVVVSPLHF.

The chain combines TRBV28 with TRBJ2-4; D possibly uses TRBD1 or TRBD2 (5 bases each). V lost 6 bases and J 0 bases, leaving 24 bases between the germline ends. The CDR3 loop spans 19 amino acids. Germline CDR1 and CDR2: MDHEN and SYDVKM. CDR3: CASRRRGTVLHLAKNIQYF. The DNA of the CDR3 is TGTGCCAGCAGACGCAGAGGGACCGTACTTCATCTAGCCAAAAACATTCAGTACTTC.

This clonotype was observed at least ten times. The V gene is TRBV20-1, the J gene TRBJ2-5; 9 positions match TRBD1. Per the germline V gene, CDR1 is DFQATT and CDR2 is SNEGSKA (reference sequence). This CDR3 is 14 amino acids long. J was trimmed by 5 bases and V by 6 bases; bases with no gene match: 10. CDR3 sequence (DNA): TGCAGTGCCCCCCCTGGGACAGGGATGGAGACCCAGTACTTC. Protein: CSAPPGTGMETQYF.

The J gene is TRBJ2-4, the V gene TRBV11-2; TRBD2 is a possible D gene (7 bases). V was pared by 1 base and J by 1 base, with 14 bases between. The CDR3 loop spans 17 amino acids. CDR1 and CDR2 from the germline V gene are SGHAT and FQNNGV. The CDR3 DNA reads as TGTGCCAGCAGCTTAGGAACAGGGAGGGAGGCCAAAAACATTCAGTACTTC. It is translated as CASSLGTGREAKNIQYF.

The J gene is TRBJ1-1, the V gene TRBV11-1; TRBD1 might be the D (5 bases). Trimming shortened V by 1 base and J by 1 base, and 25 bases separated the two germline ends. The CDR3 runs 20 residues. Germline CDR1 and CDR2: SGHAT and FQDESV (reference sequence). The CDR3 DNA reads TGTGCCAGCAGCTTAGAACGACCCGGAAAGGGGACCTGGGGGAACACTGAAGCTTTCTTT. Amino acid sequence: CASSLERPGKGTWGNTEAFF.

This clonotype was found a few times. This chain uses TRBV7-9 with TRBJ2-5; D perhaps matches TRBD1 (7 bases). Trimming left V 4 bases short and J 5 bases short, with 17 bases between. The V gene's germline CDR1 is SEHNR and CDR2 FQNEAQ (reference sequence). The CDR3 covers 15 residues. The CDR3 nucleotides read TGTGCCAGCAGCTATAGGCAGGGGGGAGAGGAGACCCAGTACTTC. This gives the protein CASSYRQGGEETQYF.

This clonotype has only a few counts. The V call is TRBV5-1, the J call TRBJ2-7, with 7 bases lining up with TRBD1. There are 15 residues in the CDR3. From germline, CDR1 is SGHRS and CDR2 YFSETQ. V trimming: 2 bases; J trimming: 5 bases; junction bases outside the gene matches: 10. This CDR3 reads CASSFFGQALHEQYF. As DNA, the CDR3 is TGCGCCAGCAGCTTCTTTGGACAGGCCCTACACGAGCAGTACTTC.

The chain is built from TRBV3-1 and TRBJ2-3; the D is unclear. The CDR3 runs to 13 residues. The V and J ends lost 5 bases and 4 bases respectively, with 10 bases between them. In germline, CDR1 is LGHDT, CDR2 YNNKEL (reference sequence). CDR3 amino acids: CASSKRLADTQYF. The CDR3 DNA reads TGTGCCAGCAGCAAAAGGCTAGCAGATACGCAGTATTTT.

This chain uses TRBV11-2 with TRBJ2-6; D is undetermined. Trimming removed 0 bases from V and 2 bases from J, with 8 bases in between. The CDR3 covers 16 residues. CDR1 and CDR2 from the germline V gene are SGHAT and FQNNGV. This chain's CDR3 is CASSLDSHAGANVLTF. The CDR3, as DNA: TGTGCCAGCAGCTTAGACTCCCACGCTGGGGCCAACGTCCTGACTTTC.

This sequence joins TRBV4-1 and TRBJ2-5; a weak D match, TRBD1 (5 bases). The CDR3 sequence is 14 residues long. Trimming cost V 1 base and J 1 base, with 7 bases left between them. CDR1 and CDR2 from the germline V gene are MGHRA and YSYEKL. CDR3 DNA: TGCGCCAGCAGCCAAGGACAGATCCAAGAGACCCAGTACTTC. Translation gives CASSQGQIQETQYF.